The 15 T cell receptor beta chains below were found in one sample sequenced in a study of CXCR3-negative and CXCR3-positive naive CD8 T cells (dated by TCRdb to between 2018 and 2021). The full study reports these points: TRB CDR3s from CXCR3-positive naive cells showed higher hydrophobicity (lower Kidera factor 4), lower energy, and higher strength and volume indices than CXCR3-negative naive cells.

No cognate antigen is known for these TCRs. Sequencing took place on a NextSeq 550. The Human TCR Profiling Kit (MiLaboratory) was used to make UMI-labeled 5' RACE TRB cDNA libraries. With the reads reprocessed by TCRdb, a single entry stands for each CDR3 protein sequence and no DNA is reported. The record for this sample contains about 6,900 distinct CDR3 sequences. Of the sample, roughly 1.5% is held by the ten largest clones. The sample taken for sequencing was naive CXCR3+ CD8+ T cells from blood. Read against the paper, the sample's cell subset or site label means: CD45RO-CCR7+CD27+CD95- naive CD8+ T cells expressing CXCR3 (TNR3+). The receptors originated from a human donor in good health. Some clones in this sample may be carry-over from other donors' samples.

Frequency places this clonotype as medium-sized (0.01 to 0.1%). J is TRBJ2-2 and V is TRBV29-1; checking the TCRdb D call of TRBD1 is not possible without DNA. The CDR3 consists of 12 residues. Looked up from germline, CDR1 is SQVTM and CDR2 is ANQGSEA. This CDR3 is CSVPLGTGELFF.

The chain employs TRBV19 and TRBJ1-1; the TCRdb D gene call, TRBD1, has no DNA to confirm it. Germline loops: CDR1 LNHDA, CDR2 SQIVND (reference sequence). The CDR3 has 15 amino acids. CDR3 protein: CASCPFGGGKTEAFF. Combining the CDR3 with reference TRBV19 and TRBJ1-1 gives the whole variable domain DGGITQSPKYLFRKEGQNVTLSCEQNLNHDAMYWYRQDPGQGLRLIYYSQIVNDFQKGDIAEGYSVSREKKESFPLTVTSAQKNPTAFYLCASCPFGGGKTEAFFGQGTRLTVV.

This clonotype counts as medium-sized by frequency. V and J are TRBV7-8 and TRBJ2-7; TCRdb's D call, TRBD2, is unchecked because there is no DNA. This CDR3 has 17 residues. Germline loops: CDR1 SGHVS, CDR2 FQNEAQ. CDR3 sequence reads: CASSLPLEGGGTYEQYF. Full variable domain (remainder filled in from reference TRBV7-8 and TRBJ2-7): GAGVSQSPRYKVAKRGQDVALRCDPISGHVSLFWYQQALGQGPEFLTYFQNEAQLDKSGLPSDRFFAERPEGSVSTLKIQRTQQEDSAVYLCASSLPLEGGGTYEQYFGPGTRLTVT.

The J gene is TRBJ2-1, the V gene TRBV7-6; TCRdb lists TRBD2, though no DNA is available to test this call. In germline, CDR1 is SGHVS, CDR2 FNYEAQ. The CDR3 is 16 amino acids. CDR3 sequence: CASSLGLAGGYNEQFF.

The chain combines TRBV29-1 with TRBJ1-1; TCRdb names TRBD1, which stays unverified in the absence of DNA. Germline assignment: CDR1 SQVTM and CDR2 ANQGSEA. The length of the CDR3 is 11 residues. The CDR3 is CSVEDLRGTLF. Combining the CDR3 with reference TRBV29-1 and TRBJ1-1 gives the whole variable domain SAVISQKPSRDICQRGTSLTIQCQVDSQVTMMFWYRQQPGQSLTLIATANQGSEATYESGFVIDKFPISRPNLTFSTLTVSNMSPEDSSIYLCSVEDLRGTLFGQGTRLTVV.

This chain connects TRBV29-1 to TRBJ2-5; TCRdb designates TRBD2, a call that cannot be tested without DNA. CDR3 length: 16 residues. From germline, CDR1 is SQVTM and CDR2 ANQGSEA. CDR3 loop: CSVEDLSGWAKETQYF.

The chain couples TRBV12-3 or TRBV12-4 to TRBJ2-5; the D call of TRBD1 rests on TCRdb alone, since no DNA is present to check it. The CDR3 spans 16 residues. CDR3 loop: CASSLFPGQGQETQYF.

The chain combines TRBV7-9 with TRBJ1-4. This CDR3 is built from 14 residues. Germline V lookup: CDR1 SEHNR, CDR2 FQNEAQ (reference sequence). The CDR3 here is CASRRAGPDEKLFF.

This CDR3 is CASSIQPGFNQPKHF. V is TRBV19 and J is TRBJ1-5; TCRdb selects TRBD1, and the lack of DNA leaves this call unchecked. The CDR3 totals 15 residues. CDR1 and CDR2 from the germline V gene are LNHDA and SQIVND (reference sequence).

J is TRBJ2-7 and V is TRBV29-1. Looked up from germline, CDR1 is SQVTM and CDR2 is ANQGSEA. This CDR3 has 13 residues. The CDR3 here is CSVEEGQPYEQYF.

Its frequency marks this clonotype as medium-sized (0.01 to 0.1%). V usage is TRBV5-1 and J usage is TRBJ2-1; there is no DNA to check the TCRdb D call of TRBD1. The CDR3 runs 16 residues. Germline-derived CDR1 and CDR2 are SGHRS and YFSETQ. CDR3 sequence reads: CASSLGLGQRNNEQFF.

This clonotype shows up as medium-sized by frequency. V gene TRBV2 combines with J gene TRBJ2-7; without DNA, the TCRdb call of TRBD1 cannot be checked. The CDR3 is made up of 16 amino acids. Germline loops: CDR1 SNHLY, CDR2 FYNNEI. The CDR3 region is CASSGHLGTGSYEQYF.

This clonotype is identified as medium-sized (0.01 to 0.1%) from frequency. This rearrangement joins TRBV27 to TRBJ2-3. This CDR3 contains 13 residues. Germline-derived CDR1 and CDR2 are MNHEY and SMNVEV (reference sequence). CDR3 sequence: CASSLPSTDTQYF.

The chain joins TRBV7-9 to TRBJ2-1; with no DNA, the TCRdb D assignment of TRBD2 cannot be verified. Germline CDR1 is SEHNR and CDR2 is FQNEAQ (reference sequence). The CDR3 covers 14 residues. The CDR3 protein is CASSALPGSAEQFF. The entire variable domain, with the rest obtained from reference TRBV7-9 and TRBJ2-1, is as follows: DTGVSQNPRHKITKRGQNVTFRCDPISEHNRLYWYRQTLGQGPEFLTYFQNEAQLEKSRLLSDRFSAERPKGSFSTLEIQRTEQGDSAMYLCASSALPGSAEQFFGPGTRLTVL.

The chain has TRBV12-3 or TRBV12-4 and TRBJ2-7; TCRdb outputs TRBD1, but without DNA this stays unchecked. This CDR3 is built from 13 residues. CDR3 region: CASSKGGSHEQYF.